The clone carrying this T cell receptor beta chain was seen a few times. The antigen is undetermined. The V end was cut by 2 bases, the J end by 5 bases, with 10 bases between. This CDR3 comprises 14 residues. Germline V gene lookup returns CDR1 SGHTA and CDR2 FQGTGA. The data were obtained in a study of T cell repertoires in cytomegalovirus infection. Study context: Public TCR beta signatures were indicative of both CMV infection and a matching HLA type. Study-wide findings and caveats: Identification of carriers of CMV plus the relevant HLA was performed using cumulative public TCR beta family frequency. In two of eight donors, the top clonotype was HLA-C-restricted CMV-specific.

Each CDR3 protein gets one entry after TCRdb re-called the reads with MiXCR. The sample holds about 260,000 distinct CDR3 sequences; approximately 15% are singletons and the top ten take 8.8%. The receptor's source is a human donor in good health (CMV status not recorded). Some clones in this sample may be carry-over from other donors' samples. Input material: PBMCs. The V and J genes are TRBV7-3 and TRBJ2-1; D is ambiguous. CDR3 sequence reads: CASSLYSSNNEQFF. Here the CDR3 DNA reads TGTGCCAGCAGCTTATACAGCAGCAACAATGAGCAGTTCTTC.